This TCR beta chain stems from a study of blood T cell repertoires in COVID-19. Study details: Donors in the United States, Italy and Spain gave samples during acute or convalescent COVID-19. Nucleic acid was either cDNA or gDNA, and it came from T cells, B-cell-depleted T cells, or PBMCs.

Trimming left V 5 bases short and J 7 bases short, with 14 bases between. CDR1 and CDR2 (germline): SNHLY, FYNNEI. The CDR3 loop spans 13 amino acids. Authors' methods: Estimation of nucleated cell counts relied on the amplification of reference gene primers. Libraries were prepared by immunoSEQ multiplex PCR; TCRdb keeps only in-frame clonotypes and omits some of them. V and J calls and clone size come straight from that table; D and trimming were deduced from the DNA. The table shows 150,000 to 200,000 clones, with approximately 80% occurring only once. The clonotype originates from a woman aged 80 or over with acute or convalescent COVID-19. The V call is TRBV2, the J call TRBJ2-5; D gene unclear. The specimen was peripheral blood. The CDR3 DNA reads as TGTGCCAGCAGTTTGACTTATACCAGGACCCAGTACTTC. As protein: CASSLTYTRTQYF.